This T cell receptor (beta chain) was recorded in a study of blood T cells in healthy people across ages. Trimming pared 4 bases from V and 0 bases from J, leaving 7 bases between. Germline CDR1 and CDR2: SQVTM and ANQGSEA. The CDR3 spans 12 residues. Donors were healthy Caucasian individuals from Russia aged about 6 to 95. This clonotype was detected ten times or more. Its target is unknown. Primed by a sample-barcoded 5' primer and a J-beta primer mix, a second PCR proceeded for about 6 to 11 cycles. TCRdb re-called the 5' RACE reads with MiXCR, one entry per CDR3 protein. The sample gives over 700,000 distinct CDR3 sequences, around a quarter of which show up once; roughly a tenth is in the top ten. Study results and caveats: There was a strong correlation between TCR beta diversity and naive T cell percentage.

The same sample was also used in a study of T cells of mothers and their children.

The sequencing input was blood. The clonotype was recovered from a boy aged 5-17 years in good health. J is TRBJ2-7 and V is TRBV29-1, with D perhaps TRBD2 (5 bases). The CDR3 loop is CSVGRDSYEQYF. In DNA form, the CDR3 reads TGCAGCGTTGGACGGGACTCCTACGAGCAGTACTTC.